The 8 T cell receptor beta chains below come from one sample, sequenced in a study of blood T cells in healthy people across ages. Using a J-beta primer mix together with a sample-barcoded 5' primer, a second PCR was run for about 6 to 12 cycles. TCRdb re-called the 5' RACE reads with MiXCR, one entry per CDR3 protein. Of roughly 800,000 distinct CDR3 sequences listed, nearly 60% are singletons. Sequenced: blood. These receptors came from a man aged 25-40 years in good health.

This clonotype has more than one count but fewer than ten. V is TRBV27 and J is TRBJ2-5, with 11 bases identical to TRBD2. With 5 bases clipped from V and 3 bases from J, the junction kept 14 bases outside the gene matches. Germline values: CDR1 MNHEY, CDR2 SMNVEV (reference sequence). The CDR3 covers 18 residues. CDR3 sequence: CASSRGQGWGLAEETQYF. The CDR3, as DNA: TGTGCCAGCAGTCGGGGACAGGGATGGGGACTAGCGGAAGAGACCCAGTACTTC.

This clonotype was found once. The rearrangement joins TRBV25-1 to TRBJ1-2; a weak D match, TRBD1 (5 bases). The CDR3 is 12 residues long. Deletions cut 0 bases from V and 7 bases from J, with 6 bases between. Germline CDR1 is MGHDK and CDR2 is SYGVNS. The CDR3: CASSEYGAGYTF. In DNA, the CDR3 is TGTGCCAGCAGTGAATACGGGGCTGGCTACACCTTC.

This clonotype has a handful of counts. This rearrangement joins TRBV20-1 to TRBJ1-5; D may be TRBD1 (6 bases). Germline CDR1 is DFQATT and CDR2 is SNEGSKA (reference sequence). Trimming stripped 3 bases from V and 4 bases from J, with 16 bases between. The CDR3 consists of 15 residues. The CDR3 protein is CSARGGRGENQPQHF. CDR3 sequence (DNA): TGCAGTGCTAGGGGGGGGCGAGGGGAGAATCAGCCCCAGCATTTT.

This clonotype was detected once. This chain links TRBV29-1 with TRBJ2-2; D uncertain. Germline V gene data show CDR1 as SQVTM and CDR2 as ANQGSEA. The CDR3 totals 12 residues. Trimming left V 7 bases short and J 1 base short, with 7 bases between. CDR3 DNA sequence: TGCAGCGCTCCCTTGAACACCGGGGAGCTGTTTTTT. Protein sequence: CSAPLNTGELFF.

V is TRBV12-3 or TRBV12-4 and J is TRBJ1-1; D is unclear. This CDR3 is built from 10 residues. With 2 bases removed from V and 5 bases from J, the gap between germline ends came to 0 bases. The CDR3 DNA is TGTGCCAGCAGTTTAACTGAAGCTTTCTTT. It is translated as CASSLTEAFF.

This chain joins TRBV10-3 and TRBJ1-1; 8 bases are a match to TRBD1. Per germline, CDR1 ENHRY and CDR2 SYGVKD. There are 18 residues in the CDR3. With V trimmed by 1 base and J by 4 bases, 14 bases remained unmatched. The DNA for the CDR3 is TGTGCCATCAGTGAGTACGGGACAGGTTATAATGTAGGCACTGAAGCTTTCTTT. It translates to CAISEYGTGYNVGTEAFF.

This clonotype was detected only once. The CDR3 DNA is TGTGCCAGCAGCCTTAATGGTCAGTTCTTC. This translates into CASSLNGQFF. The chain recombines TRBV7-9 with TRBJ2-1; D is unresolved. The CDR3 length is 10 residues. Germline-derived CDR1 and CDR2 are SEHNR and FQNEAQ (reference sequence). Trimming left V 5 bases short and J 13 bases short, with 9 bases between.

The gene calls are TRBV20-1 and TRBJ1-1; 7 bases are a match to TRBD1. The junction had 4 bases not matched to a gene; V was cut back by 3 bases and J by 3 bases. Germline CDR1 and CDR2: DFQATT and SNEGSKA (reference sequence). The CDR3 runs 13 residues. This CDR3 is CSASGQEDTEAFF. The CDR3 DNA follows: TGCAGTGCTAGCGGACAGGAGGACACTGAAGCTTTCTTT.